The 20 T cell receptor beta chains below were found in one sample sequenced in a study of blood T cell repertoires in COVID-19. Only in-frame clones appear in the TCRdb table, and some are missing; sequencing was by immunoSEQ multiplex PCR. The sample holds about 380,000 clones, around 90% seen once. Sequencing used PBMCs or T cells enriched from blood (not recorded which). Receptors originate from a woman aged 18-29 years who had recovered from COVID-19.

V gene TRBV11-2 combines with J gene TRBJ2-5; possible D gene TRBD1, 5 bases. The V end was cut by 3 bases, the J end by 0 bases, with 14 bases between. The CDR3 length is 16 residues. Germline CDR1 and CDR2: SGHAT and FQNNGV. This CDR3 reads CASSFRVGVYQETQYF. The CDR3 DNA is TGTGCCAGCAGCTTCCGGGTAGGGGTGTACCAAGAGACCCAGTACTTC.

This chain uses TRBV9 with TRBJ2-3, with a possible D match to TRBD2 (5 bases). The CDR3 extends over 15 amino acids. Germline loops: CDR1 SGDLS, CDR2 YYNGEE. Between the trimmed V and J ends, which lost 2 bases and 0 bases, there was a span of 10 bases. In DNA, the CDR3 is TGTGCCAGCAGCGTGGACTTCCCGAGCACAGATACGCAGTATTTT. Protein: CASSVDFPSTDTQYF.

The chain links TRBV2 to TRBJ1-6, with D possibly TRBD1 on 6 matching bases. The V and J ends lost 3 bases and 7 bases respectively, with 16 bases between them. This CDR3 contains 16 residues. Germline CDR1 is SNHLY and CDR2 is FYNNEI. The CDR3 DNA is TGTGCCAGCAGTGAGGGGGCGGGTTCTGGCAATTCACCCCTCCACTTT. Protein: CASSEGAGSGNSPLHF.

The chain employs TRBV12-5 and TRBJ2-6, with TRBD1 matching 11 bases. Germline loops: CDR1 LGHNT, CDR2 FRNRAP. The CDR3 runs to 16 residues. V trimming: 6 bases; J trimming: 2 bases; junction bases outside the gene matches: 3. The CDR3 is CASGMGQGAGANVLTF. Written as DNA, the CDR3 is TGTGCTAGTGGCATGGGACAGGGGGCTGGGGCCAACGTCCTGACTTTC.

The V and J genes are TRBV6-2 or TRBV6-3 and TRBJ2-1; 8 nucleotides match TRBD1. V lost 0 bases and J lost 4; bases outside the gene matches: 8. CDR1 is MNHEY and CDR2 is SVGEGT in the germline V gene. This CDR3 spans 17 amino acids. The CDR3 coding sequence is TGTGCCAGCAGTTACTCGTCCGGGACAGGTTTTTACAATGAGCAGTTCTTC. The encoded protein is CASSYSSGTGFYNEQFF.

This clone was found a few times. The chain uses TRBV6-5 and TRBJ1-3; 7 nucleotides agree with TRBD1. CDR1 and CDR2 from the germline V gene are MNHEY and SVGAGI. CDR3 length equals 13 residues. The ends lost 7 bases at V and 5 bases at J; junction bases unmatched: 5. The CDR3 DNA reads as TGTGCCAGCACCCTGACAGGGAGAAACACCATATATTTT. The encoded protein is CASTLTGRNTIYF.

With regard to this clone: The sample has other DNA sequences that encode this CDR3 too. This chain links TRBV30 with TRBJ1-1; D is undetermined. With 0 bases removed from V and 0 bases from J, the gap between germline ends came to 5 bases. Germline-derived CDR1 and CDR2 are GTSNPN and SVGIG (reference sequence). The CDR3 totals 13 residues. CDR3 region: CAWSVQLNTEAFF. The CDR3 DNA reads as TGTGCCTGGAGTGTACAGCTGAACACTGAAGCTTTCTTT.

V is TRBV2 and J is TRBJ2-1; TRBD1 is a possible D gene (6 bases). The CDR3 spans 13 residues. The germline gives CDR1 SNHLY, CDR2 FYNNEI. V dropped 10 bases and J dropped 5 bases, with 15 bases sitting between them. The CDR3 sequence: CATPGTTDNEQFF. CDR3 DNA: TGTGCCACCCCCGGGACAACTGACAATGAGCAGTTCTTC.

This chain links TRBV4-3 with TRBJ2-7; perhaps TRBD1 as D (6 bases). The V gene's germline CDR1 is LGHNA and CDR2 YSLEER. The CDR3 extends over 16 amino acids. The V gene lost 0 bases and the J gene lost 2 bases, with 14 bases spanning the gap. The CDR3 region has the DNA TGCGCCAGCAGCCAAGATGTGGGGACAAGAGCCTACGAGCAGTACTTC. It specifies CASSQDVGTRAYEQYF.

The chain joins TRBV30 to TRBJ2-7; D possibly corresponds to TRBD2 (5 bases). The CDR3 is made up of 11 amino acids. V was clipped by 8 bases and J by 2 bases, with 10 bases between them. Germline V CDR1 and CDR2: GTSNPN, SVGIG (reference sequence). The CDR3 sequence: CAGGIPYEQYF. The CDR3 DNA sequence: TGTGCCGGAGGAATCCCCTACGAGCAGTACTTC.

The J gene is TRBJ2-1, the V gene TRBV18; 10 nucleotides line up with TRBD2. This CDR3 is 20 amino acids long. V was pared by 3 bases and J by 0 bases, with 14 bases of the junction left unmatched. From germline, CDR1 is KGHSH and CDR2 LQKENI. CDR3 nucleotide sequence: TGTGCCAGCTCACCCCGTCCTAGCGGGGGTTCGCCGAGCTCCTACAATGAGCAGTTCTTC. Translated: CASSPRPSGGSPSSYNEQFF.

DNA of the CDR3: TGTGCCAGCAGACCACTGGGAGCGGTGGGTACCTATGGCTACACCTTC. Its protein product is CASRPLGAVGTYGYTF. V gene TRBV6-6 combines with J gene TRBJ1-2; D is ambiguous. Trimming shortened V by 6 bases and J by 4 bases, and 21 bases separated the two germline ends. CDR1 is MNHNY, CDR2 SVGAGI, per germline (reference sequence). CDR3 length: 16 amino acids.

For this clone: Within the sample, other DNA sequences also encode this same CDR3. The CDR3 reads CASIGSARNSPLHF. The CDR3 nucleotides are TGTGCCAGCATTGGGTCAGCGAGAAATTCACCCCTCCACTTT. The V call is TRBV27, the J call TRBJ1-6; D is undetermined. V was clipped by 7 bases and J by 7 bases, with 14 bases between them. The CDR3 has 14 amino acids. Germline CDR1 and CDR2: MNHEY and SMNVEV (reference sequence).

V gene TRBV6-2 or TRBV6-3 combines with J gene TRBJ1-1, with D possibly TRBD1 on 5 matching bases. V was clipped by 0 bases and J by 4 bases, with 15 bases between them. CDR1 and CDR2 from the germline V gene are MNHEY and SVGEGT. The CDR3 is 16 amino acids. The chain's CDR3 is CASSYSRPTGGTEAFF. The DNA for the CDR3 is TGTGCCAGCAGTTACTCCCGTCCGACGGGGGGCACTGAAGCTTTCTTT.

The V call is TRBV28, the J call TRBJ2-3; TRBD2 aligns across 8 bases. The CDR3 is 15 amino acids. Germline V gene sequence: CDR1 MDHEN, CDR2 SYDVKM. V dropped 5 bases and J dropped 1; count of bases not matched to a gene: 5. The CDR3 reads CASSHSGVGTDTQYF. The CDR3 DNA sequence: TGTGCCAGCAGTCATAGCGGGGTGGGCACAGATACGCAGTATTTT.

The rearrangement links TRBV5-6 to TRBJ1-2, with TRBD1 identical over 7 bases. The germline gives CDR1 SGHDT, CDR2 YYEEEE. The CDR3 sequence is 16 residues long. The V segment lost 2 bases and the J segment 2 bases; nucleotides outside the gene matches: 9. CDR3 region: CASSFGQYRGNYGYTF. The DNA of the CDR3 is TGTGCCAGCAGCTTCGGGCAATACAGGGGAAACTATGGCTACACCTTC.

J is TRBJ2-3 and V is TRBV30; no firm D call. Germline V CDR1 and CDR2: GTSNPN, SVGIG (reference sequence). Between the trimmed V and J ends, which lost 5 bases and 9 bases, there was a span of 21 bases. This CDR3 is 14 amino acids long. CDR3 sequence: CAWVDNPLLSTQYF. Written as DNA, the CDR3 is TGTGCCTGGGTCGACAACCCTTTGCTATCCACGCAGTATTTT.

The chain combines TRBV25-1 with TRBJ2-3, with D perhaps matching TRBD2 (6 bases). This CDR3 comprises 14 residues. V was cut by 5 bases and J by 2 bases, with 11 bases left in between. From germline, CDR1 is MGHDK and CDR2 SYGVNS. The CDR3 coding sequence is TGTGCCAGCAGTCCCTGGGGGGACACAGATACGCAGTATTTT. This encodes CASSPWGDTDTQYF.

This sequence joins TRBV7-3 and TRBJ2-3, with 10 bases aligning to TRBD2. Unmatched junction bases numbered 5, after V lost 5 bases and J lost 0 bases. Per the germline V gene, CDR1 is SGHTA and CDR2 is FQGTGA. The CDR3 consists of 16 residues. The CDR3 DNA sequence: TGTGCCAGCAGCCAACTAGCGGGGCTTAGCACAGATACGCAGTATTTT. It yields the protein CASSQLAGLSTDTQYF.

The rearrangement links TRBV18 to TRBJ1-6, with D maybe TRBD1 (6 bases). This CDR3 contains 15 residues. CDR1 is KGHSH, CDR2 LQKENI, per germline. V was trimmed by 1 base and J by 6 bases, leaving 10 bases between them. CDR3 residues: CASSPRTEINSPLHF. The CDR3 DNA reads as TGTGCCAGCTCACCACGGACAGAGATTAATTCACCCCTCCACTTT.